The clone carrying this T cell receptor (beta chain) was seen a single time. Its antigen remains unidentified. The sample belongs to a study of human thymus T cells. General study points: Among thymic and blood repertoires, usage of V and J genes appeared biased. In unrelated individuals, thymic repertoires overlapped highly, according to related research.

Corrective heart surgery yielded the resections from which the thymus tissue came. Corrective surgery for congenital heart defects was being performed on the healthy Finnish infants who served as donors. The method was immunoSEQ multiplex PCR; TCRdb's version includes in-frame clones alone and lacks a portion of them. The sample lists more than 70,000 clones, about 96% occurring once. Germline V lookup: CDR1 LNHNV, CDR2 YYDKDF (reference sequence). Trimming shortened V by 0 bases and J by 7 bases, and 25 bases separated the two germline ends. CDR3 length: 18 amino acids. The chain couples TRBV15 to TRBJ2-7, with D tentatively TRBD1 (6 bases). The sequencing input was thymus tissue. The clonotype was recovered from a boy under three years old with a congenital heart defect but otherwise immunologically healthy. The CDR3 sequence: CATSRDAFWGHQSREQYF. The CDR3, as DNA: TGTGCCACCAGCAGAGATGCCTTTTGGGGACACCAATCGCGGGAGCAGTACTTC.